What follows are 4 T cell receptor beta chains derived from one specimen sequenced in a study of Graves' ophthalmopathy and Graves' hyperthyroidism. Amplification targeted the TCR beta CDR3 regions, with RNA transcripts as the source material. RT-PCR with HTBI primers came first, then second-round multiplex PCR. TCRdb called the multiplex PCR reads again in MiXCR, with one record for every CDR3 protein. Among about 410,000 distinct CDR3 sequences listed, approximately 16% were seen once. The source material was peripheral blood. These receptor sequences come from a woman aged 18-29 years with Graves' ophthalmopathy.

This clonotype was counted ten times or more. The chain recombines TRBV19 with TRBJ1-6; 8 bases agree with TRBD1. CDR1 and CDR2 from the germline V gene are LNHDA and SQIVND (reference sequence). The CDR3 has 14 residues. Unmatched junction bases numbered 5, after V lost 5 bases and J lost 8 bases. In DNA, the CDR3 is TGTGCCAGTAGTTTCACAGGGGGGGATTCACCCCTCCACTTT. Its protein product is CASSFTGGDSPLHF.

This clonotype was seen many times. V usage is TRBV19 and J usage is TRBJ2-4, with D uncertain. The ends were cut back, 3 bases at V and 4 bases at J, with 13 bases in the middle. Germline V gene data show CDR1 as LNHDA and CDR2 as SQIVND (reference sequence). The CDR3 has 15 amino acids. For the CDR3, the DNA is TGTGCCAGTAGTATCGTACCCCACCAGAAAAACATTCAGTACTTC. Amino acids: CASSIVPHQKNIQYF.

Ten or more counts support this clonotype. The chain links TRBV7-2 to TRBJ1-2; no reliable D call. Germline CDR1 reads SGHTA; CDR2 reads FQGNSA. The ends were cut back, 3 bases at V and 4 bases at J, with 9 bases in the middle. This CDR3 has 13 amino acids. CDR3 in DNA: TGTGCCAGCAGCTTCGCCACAGCCTATGGCTACACCTTC. This sequence encodes CASSFATAYGYTF.

The chain uses TRBV29-1 and TRBJ1-1; the match to TRBD1 covers 8 bases. CDR3 length: 14 amino acids. Per the germline V gene, CDR1 is SQVTM and CDR2 is ANQGSEA. Trimming took 6 bases from V and 3 from J; bases not matched to a gene: 9. Here the CDR3 DNA reads TGCAGCGTGAGGGACAGGCCGTTTGACACTGAAGCTTTCTTT. As protein: CSVRDRPFDTEAFF.